A single sample gave rise to the 15 T cell receptor beta chains below, sequenced in a study of blood T cell repertoires in COVID-19. Generated by immunoSEQ multiplex PCR, the TCRdb table keeps only in-frame clones and is missing some. The table lists roughly 150,000 clones, under 85% of them singletons, with roughly 3.6% in the top ten. Sequenced material: peripheral blood. The receptors here all came from a woman over 75 with acute or convalescent COVID-19.

The chain combines TRBV9 with TRBJ1-3, with D hard to call. CDR1 SGDLS and CDR2 YYNGEE come from the germline V gene. The CDR3 is 12 amino acids. Deletions cut 3 bases from V and 4 bases from J, with 5 bases between. The CDR3, as DNA: TGTGCCAGCAGCGCCCAGGGAAACACCATATATTTT. This codes for CASSAQGNTIYF.

This clone was counted between two and nine times. J is TRBJ2-2 and V is TRBV19; weak D call: TRBD1 (6 bases). Germline V CDR1 and CDR2: LNHDA, SQIVND (reference sequence). This CDR3 comprises 15 residues. Deletions cut 4 bases from V and 8 bases from J, with 17 bases between. Written as DNA, the CDR3 is TGTGCCAGTAGTACCCTCTCAGGGGCAAGTGGGGAGCTGTTTTTT. Translation: CASSTLSGASGELFF.

The chain joins TRBV5-1 to TRBJ2-5; TRBD1 might be the D (5 bases). This CDR3 region has 13 residues. From germline, CDR1 is SGHRS and CDR2 YFSETQ. V shed 4 bases and J shed 3 bases, with 10 bases lying between them. The CDR3 here is CASSPLREETQYF. As DNA, the CDR3 is TGCGCCAGCAGCCCCCTCAGGGAAGAGACCCAGTACTTC.

The chain recombines TRBV24-1 with TRBJ2-1; 8 positions agree with TRBD2. The germline CDR1 and CDR2 sequences are KGHDR and SFDVKD. This CDR3 is 15 amino acids long. The V segment lost 0 bases and the J segment 10 bases; nucleotides outside the gene matches: 7. CDR3 nucleotides: TGTGCCACCAGTGATTTGAAGCTAGCGGGTAACGAGCAGTTCTTC. Encoded protein: CATSDLKLAGNEQFF.

The chain employs TRBV10-3 and TRBJ2-7; weak D call: TRBD1 (6 bases). The CDR3 totals 14 residues. The germline V gene encodes CDR1 ENHRY and CDR2 SYGVKD. The V and J ends lost 5 bases and 3 bases respectively, with 14 bases between them. CDR3 region: CAISPTGTNYEQYF. CDR3 nucleotide sequence: TGTGCCATCAGTCCAACAGGGACAAACTACGAGCAGTACTTC.

The V call is TRBV2, the J call TRBJ1-6; 7 bases are a match to TRBD1. The germline gives CDR1 SNHLY, CDR2 FYNNEI. The CDR3 runs to 14 residues. The junction had 7 bases not matched to a gene; V was cut back by 6 bases and J by 8 bases. CDR3 sequence (DNA): TGTGCCAGCAGGAGACCGACAGGGCATTCACCCCTCCACTTT. Its translation: CASRRPTGHSPLHF.

The chain employs TRBV7-9 and TRBJ2-5, with D perhaps TRBD1 (6 bases). Looked up from germline, CDR1 is SEHNR and CDR2 is FQNEAQ (reference sequence). The length of the CDR3 is 15 residues. The ends were cut back, 1 base at V and 2 bases at J, with 11 bases in the middle. The CDR3 loop is CASSLVTGFQETQYF. In DNA form, the CDR3 reads TGTGCCAGCAGCTTAGTTACAGGGTTTCAAGAGACCCAGTACTTC.

The chain recombines TRBV3-1 (or the pseudogene TRBV3-2) with TRBJ2-1; perhaps TRBD2 as D (5 bases). The V end lost 3 bases, the J end lost 7 bases, and 10 bases lay between the germline ends. The CDR3 contains 13 residues. The germline gives CDR1 LGHDT, CDR2 YNNKEL (reference sequence). The CDR3 coding sequence is TGTGCCAGCAGCCACCTTGGCGGGAATGAGCAGTTCTTC. Its protein product is CASSHLGGNEQFF.

The chain couples TRBV3-1 (or the pseudogene TRBV3-2) to TRBJ1-2; TRBD1 matches at 9 bases. The length of the CDR3 is 16 residues. Germline CDR1 LGHDT, CDR2 YNNKEL (reference sequence). The trim removed 3 bases at V and 8 bases at J, leaving 13 bases unmatched. The CDR3 region is CASSHAFTGTGSGYTF. CDR3 bases: TGTGCCAGCAGCCATGCGTTTACCGGGACAGGGTCCGGCTACACCTTC.

V gene TRBV25-1 combines with J gene TRBJ2-3; TRBD2 might be the D (5 bases). Looked up from germline, CDR1 is MGHDK and CDR2 is SYGVNS. The CDR3 totals 13 residues. The V end was cut by 4 bases, the J end by 3 bases, with 8 bases between. CDR3 nucleotide sequence: TGTGCCAGCAGTGCGGGCGGGACAGATACGCAGTATTTT. Encoded protein: CASSAGGTDTQYF.

This chain joins TRBV3-1 (or the pseudogene TRBV3-2) and TRBJ2-3; 7 nucleotides match TRBD2. CDR3 length: 14 residues. Germline V gene lookup returns CDR1 LGHDT and CDR2 YNNKEL (reference sequence). V lost 3 bases, J lost 4 bases, and 4 bases stayed unmatched. The CDR3 loop is CASSHSGTSDTQYF. Written as DNA, the CDR3 is TGTGCCAGCAGCCACAGCGGGACGTCAGATACGCAGTATTTT.

This clone was counted once. V usage is TRBV5-5 and J usage is TRBJ2-7; D might be TRBD1 (6 bases). Germline V gives CDR1 SGHKS, CDR2 YYEKEE (reference sequence). The CDR3 is 16 residues long. Deletions cut 0 bases from V and 2 bases from J, with 15 bases between. The CDR3 spells CASSLVASRTAYEQYF. CDR3 DNA: TGTGCCAGCAGCTTGGTGGCCTCAAGGACAGCCTACGAGCAGTACTTC.

The V and J genes are TRBV6-5 and TRBJ2-7; no reliable D call. CDR1 and CDR2 (germline): MNHEY, SVGAGI. The CDR3 is 15 residues long. Trimming left V 7 bases short and J 3 bases short, with 19 bases between. The CDR3, as DNA: TGTGCCAGCAAACCACGTCTTGACTTAAGCTACGAGCAGTACTTC. Translation gives CASKPRLDLSYEQYF.

The rearrangement uses TRBV7-9 and TRBJ1-1; the D gene is possibly TRBD1 (5 bases). CDR1 and CDR2 (germline): SEHNR, FQNEAQ (reference sequence). The ends were cut back, 3 bases at V and 1 base at J, with 18 bases in the middle. This CDR3 region has 17 residues. The CDR3 is CASSFGGAGLANTEAFF. The CDR3 DNA is TGTGCCAGCAGCTTTGGAGGGGCTGGGCTGGCGAACACTGAAGCTTTCTTT. The complete variable domain, with remaining parts taken from reference TRBV7-9 and TRBJ1-1, reads DTGVSQNPRHKITKRGQNVTFRCDPISEHNRLYWYRQTLGQGPEFLTYFQNEAQLEKSRLLSDRFSAERPKGSFSTLEIQRTEQGDSAMYLCASSFGGAGLANTEAFFGQGTRLTVV.

The chain uses TRBV14 and TRBJ1-1; the D gene is possibly TRBD1 (6 bases). Trimming stripped 1 base from V and 3 bases from J, with 15 bases between. This CDR3 spans 16 amino acids. The germline CDR1 and CDR2 sequences are SGHDN and FVKESK. CDR3 loop: CASSQGLLQGYTEAFF. Written as DNA, the CDR3 is TGTGCCAGCAGCCAAGGATTGCTACAGGGTTACACTGAAGCTTTCTTT.